These T cell receptor beta chains were read from a single sample in a study of blood T cell repertoires in COVID-19. Libraries were prepared by immunoSEQ multiplex PCR; TCRdb keeps only in-frame clonotypes and omits some of them. The profile shows 250,000 to 350,000 clones, 86% of them singletons. Sequencing input: peripheral blood. These TCRs come from a woman in her 30s with active or convalescent COVID-19. CDR3s include the opening cysteine and the closing phenylalanine or tryptophan. The D gene is left open where the match is weak. The size entry is marked missing in some rows and otherwise reads once, few, many or a size class.

V	J	D	size	DNA	CDR3
TRBV6-2/TRBV6-3	TRBJ2-5	TRBD2	NA	TGTGCCAGCAGTTACTCCGGGACTATGAGGGAGACCCAGTACTTC	CASSYSGTMRETQYF
TRBV6-2/TRBV6-3	TRBJ1-5	NA	NA	TGTGCCAGCAGCCGTGACAGTGGGCGTCAGCCCCAGCATTTT	CASSRDSGRQPQHF
TRBV2	TRBJ2-1	NA	NA	TGTGCCAGGTCAATCGGGGGATCCTACAATGAGCAGTTCTTC	CARSIGGSYNEQFF
TRBV5-1	TRBJ2-7	NA	few	TGCGCCAGCAGCTTGTCACAGGCTTACGAGCAGTACTTC	CASSLSQAYEQYF
TRBV27	TRBJ1-1	NA	NA	TGTGCCAGCAGTATAACAGGTCCTCGGGACACTGAAGCTTTCTTT	CASSITGPRDTEAFF
TRBV6-6	TRBJ2-5	TRBD2	NA	TGTGCCAGCAGTTCCACAGCGGGGGGGCAAGAGACCCAGTACTTC	CASSSTAGGQETQYF
TRBV6-6	TRBJ2-3	NA	NA	TGTGCCAGCAGCGACCGGGGGTCCACAGATACGCAGTATTTT	CASSDRGSTDTQYF
TRBV27	TRBJ1-2	NA	NA	TGTGCCAGCAGGGCGAGGGCGGCTTCTAACTATGGCTACACCTTC	CASRARAASNYGYTF
TRBV5-5	TRBJ1-3	NA	NA	TGTGCCAGCAGCGAGGGACTGGCCAGCTCTGGAAACACCATATATTTT	CASSEGLASSGNTIYF
TRBV7-3	TRBJ2-5	NA	NA	TGTGCCAGCAGCCCCCTCGGCAGGGGAGAGACCCAGTACTTC	CASSPLGRGETQYF
TRBV28	TRBJ2-1	NA	NA	TGTGCCAGCAGCCAACCAGCTTACAGACGGCGAATAGAGCAGTTCTTC	CASSQPAYRRRIEQFF
TRBV7-2	TRBJ2-1	NA	NA	TGTGCCAGCAGGCGAGGACAGCTCAACAATGAGCAGTTCTTC	CASRRGQLNNEQFF
TRBV4-3	TRBJ1-2	NA	NA	TGCGCCAGCAGCCAAGATGCGGGCAGTTCTTTCAGCTACACCTTC	CASSQDAGSSFSYTF
TRBV4-1	TRBJ2-7	NA	NA	TGCGCCAGCAGCCAAGTGGAGGGGGCAAGGGAGCAGTACTTC	CASSQVEGAREQYF
TRBV24-1	TRBJ2-3	TRBD1	NA	TGTGCCACCAGTGACCACAGGGGCCACACAGATACGCAGTATTTT	CATSDHRGHTDTQYF
TRBV4-1	TRBJ1-2	TRBD1	NA	TGCGCCAGCAGCCCCGACAGGGGCTATGGCTACACCTTC	CASSPDRGYGYTF
TRBV5-6	TRBJ2-3	NA	once	TGTGCCAGCAGCTCCTTTAGCACAGATACGCAGTATTTT	CASSSFSTDTQYF
TRBV18	TRBJ2-3	NA	NA	TGTGCCAGCTCACCCCCCAGACAGACAGATACGCAGTATTTT	CASSPPRQTDTQYF
TRBV7-9	TRBJ2-2	TRBD2	NA	TGTGCCAGCAGCCCGGCGGGGAGGGGGAACACCGGGGAGCTGTTTTTT	CASSPAGRGNTGELFF
TRBV5-6	TRBJ2-1	NA	NA	TGTGCCAGCAGCTCTATTACGACTCCCACGGGGCAGTTCTTC	CASSSITTPTGQFF
TRBV29-1	TRBJ2-3	TRBD2	NA	TGCAGCGTCGGCCTGACTAGCGGGGGGGGTAGGCAGTATTTT	CSVGLTSGGGRQYF
TRBV6-2/TRBV6-3	TRBJ2-3	TRBD1	once	TGTGCCAGCAGCCAAGAGGACAGGGGGAGGGATACGCAGTATTTT	CASSQEDRGRDTQYF
TRBV2	TRBJ2-5	NA	NA	TGTGCCAGCAGGCCCTACAGGGGGGGGGAGACCCAGTACTTC	CASRPYRGGETQYF
TRBV5-5	TRBJ2-1	NA	NA	TGTGCCAGCAGCTGGATGACAGTTTACAATGAGCAGTTCTTC	CASSWMTVYNEQFF
TRBV5-1	TRBJ1-2	TRBD1	NA	TGCGCCAGCAGCTTGGAACCCGGACAGGGGGCGCGAGGCTACACCTTC	CASSLEPGQGARGYTF
TRBV29-1	TRBJ1-5	NA	NA	TGCAGCGTTGAAGTCGTTAGAATAATTCTTAGCAATCAGCCCCAGCATTTT	CSVEVVRIILSNQPQHF
TRBV4-2	TRBJ1-1	TRBD1	NA	TGTGCCAGCAGCCAAGGGACAGGGGGATTGAACACTGAAGCTTTCTTT	CASSQGTGGLNTEAFF
TRBV4-2	TRBJ1-2	NA	NA	TGTGCCAGCAGCCAAGATGTGAGGAGGGATGGCTATGGCTACACCTTC	CASSQDVRRDGYGYTF
TRBV27	TRBJ2-1	NA	NA	TGTGCCAGCAGTAGACCCGGAAGAGGTAGGAATGAGCAGTTCTTC	CASSRPGRGRNEQFF
TRBV19	TRBJ2-6	TRBD2	NA	TGTGCCAGTAGTTCCCGACTAGCGGGGGGTCCTGGGGCCAACGTCCTGACTTTC	CASSSRLAGGPGANVLTF
TRBV7-3	TRBJ2-5	NA	few	TGTGCCAGCAGCTTAAGGCGGGAAGAGACCCAGTACTTC	CASSLRREETQYF
TRBV11-2	TRBJ1-6	TRBD1	few	TGTGCCAGCAGAGGAAGACAGGGGACCTATAATTCACCCCTCCACTTT	CASRGRQGTYNSPLHF
TRBV4-1	TRBJ2-7	NA	NA	TGCGCCAGCAGCCAAGTGCAGACAGCCTCCTACGAGCAGTACTTC	CASSQVQTASYEQYF